Listed here are 27 T cell receptor beta chains from one sample, sequenced in a study of T cells in Graves' hyperthyroidism and ophthalmopathy. Amplification yielded TCR beta CDR3 regions, with RNA transcripts as the source. Primed by the HTBI set, a first-round RT-PCR was run on the TCR CDR3. One entry per CDR3 protein results from TCRdb running MiXCR on the multiplex PCR reads. The sample lists more than 350,000 distinct CDR3 sequences; 15% were seen once. Sample: blood. These receptors all come from a woman in her fifties or sixties with Graves' ophthalmopathy.

This clonotype was seen ten or more times. V gene TRBV28 combines with J gene TRBJ2-3; 9 bases map to TRBD2. The length of the CDR3 is 17 residues. The germline gives CDR1 MDHEN, CDR2 SYDVKM. Germline trimming cut 3 bases from V and 0 bases from J; bases unmatched to any gene: 7. CDR3 region: CASSFPLGTSSTDTQYF. The CDR3, as DNA: TGTGCCAGCAGTTTTCCTTTGGGGACTAGCAGCACAGATACGCAGTATTTT.

CDR3 in amino acids: CSAGQTNEKLFF. The CDR3 DNA reads TGCAGCGCGGGACAGACTAATGAAAAACTGTTTTTT. The chain links TRBV29-1 to TRBJ1-4; 7 bases are shared with TRBD1. In germline, CDR1 is SQVTM, CDR2 ANQGSEA. V shed 7 bases and J 2 bases; nucleotides not matched to a gene: 1. The CDR3 is 12 amino acids.

In its sample, this clonotype was seen many times. This chain joins TRBV4-1 and TRBJ2-1; maybe TRBD2 (6 bases). Germline V gene sequence: CDR1 MGHRA, CDR2 YSYEKL. This CDR3 is built from 15 residues. V was trimmed by 4 bases and J by 1 base, leaving 11 bases between them. CDR3 amino acids: CASSPGGLSYNEQFF. The CDR3 nucleotides read TGCGCCAGCAGCCCCGGGGGTCTTTCCTACAATGAGCAGTTCTTC.

This clonotype was observed many times. This rearrangement joins TRBV18 to TRBJ2-5; 9 bases are shared with TRBD1. Germline CDR1 and CDR2: KGHSH and LQKENI. CDR3 length: 15 residues. The junction had 0 bases not matched to a gene; V was cut back by 0 bases and J by 1 base. The CDR3 DNA is TGTGCCAGCTCACCACCGGACAGGGGCCAAGAGACCCAGTACTTC. It yields the protein CASSPPDRGQETQYF.

This clonotype has ten or more counts. The CDR3 region is CSAGALRIYEQYF. The CDR3 DNA sequence: TGCAGTGCAGGGGCCCTGCGGATCTACGAGCAGTACTTC. The genes are TRBV20-1 and TRBJ2-7; TRBD1 is a possible D gene (5 bases). The V and J ends lost 6 bases and 3 bases respectively, with 15 bases between them. The CDR3 consists of 13 residues. CDR1 is DFQATT, CDR2 SNEGSKA, per germline (reference sequence).

This clonotype was recorded many times. The rearrangement uses TRBV6-1 and TRBJ2-5; D perhaps matches TRBD2 (5 bases). CDR3 length: 12 residues. V was pared by 6 bases and J by 5 bases, with 10 bases between. Germline CDR1 and CDR2: MNHNS and SASEGT. In nucleotides, the CDR3 is TGTGCCAGCAGGGGTCCGGGGGAGACCCAGTACTTC. Amino acids: CASRGPGETQYF.

This clonotype was seen repeatedly, ten times or more. CDR3 nucleotide sequence: TGTGCCAGCAGTCGGGGCCCTAGCGACTCCTACGAGCAGTACTTC. Protein: CASSRGPSDSYEQYF. The J gene is TRBJ2-7, the V gene TRBV3-1; TRBD2 might be the D (6 bases). Trimming stripped 6 bases from V and 0 bases from J, with 15 bases between. Germline V gene data show CDR1 as LGHDT and CDR2 as YNNKEL (reference sequence). This CDR3 spans 15 amino acids.

There are a few counts of this clonotype. This may come from a read error, since a much larger clone is one base off. V and J are TRBV28 and TRBJ2-7; 8 bases align to TRBD2. The J segment lost 3 bases and the V segment lost 2 bases, leaving 9 bases of the junction unmatched. Germline V lookup: CDR1 MDHEN, CDR2 SYDVKM. This CDR3 region has 16 residues. The CDR3 loop is CASSLHKRGWNYEQYF. The CDR3, as DNA: TGTGCCAGCAGTTTACACAAGCGGGGGTGGAACTACGAGCAGTACTTC.

The chain employs TRBV19 and TRBJ1-3, with no clear D. V was clipped by 4 bases and J by 0 bases, with 4 bases between them. This CDR3 is 13 amino acids long. Germline loops: CDR1 LNHDA, CDR2 SQIVND (reference sequence). The chain's CDR3 is CASSKSSGNTIYF. CDR3 bases: TGTGCCAGTAGTAAGAGCTCTGGAAACACCATATATTTT. Full variable domain (rest looked up from reference TRBV19 and TRBJ1-3): DGGITQSPKYLFRKEGQNVTLSCEQNLNHDAMYWYRQDPGQGLRLIYYSQIVNDFQKGDIAEGYSVSREKKESFPLTVTSAQKNPTAFYLCASSKSSGNTIYFGEGSWLTVV.

The CDR3: CASSSRLAGLNNEQFF. In nucleotides, the CDR3 is TGTGCCAGCAGTTCCAGACTAGCGGGACTGAACAATGAGCAGTTCTTC. The rearrangement joins TRBV27 to TRBJ2-1; 11 bases agree with TRBD2. V lost 4 bases and J lost 5; bases outside the gene matches: 7. CDR1 MNHEY and CDR2 SMNVEV come from the germline V gene (reference sequence). The CDR3 is made up of 16 amino acids.

This clonotype came up many times. This chain links TRBV6-1 with TRBJ2-7, with 7 bases that match TRBD1. The J segment lost 3 bases and the V segment lost 5 bases, leaving 10 bases of the junction unmatched. CDR1 and CDR2 (germline): MNHNS, SASEGT. The CDR3 is made up of 15 amino acids. CDR3 nucleotides: TGTGCCAGCAGTACCGTGGGACAGAGAAACTACGAGCAGTACTTC. It is translated as CASSTVGQRNYEQYF.

This clonotype appeared many times. The chain employs TRBV7-8 and TRBJ2-2, with TRBD2 identical over 14 bases. Per germline, CDR1 SGHVS and CDR2 FQNEAQ. There are 14 residues in the CDR3. V was clipped by 5 bases and J by 10 bases; unmatched bases: 3. The CDR3 DNA follows: TGTGCCAGCAGCACGGGACTAGCGGGGGAGGAGCTGTTTTTT. Translated, it gives CASSTGLAGEELFF.

In its sample, this clonotype was seen many times. V gene TRBV7-9 combines with J gene TRBJ2-1; TRBD2 agrees at 8 bases. V trimming: 6 bases; J trimming: 8 bases; junction bases outside the gene matches: 15. The germline V gene encodes CDR1 SEHNR and CDR2 FQNEAQ (reference sequence). This CDR3 comprises 16 residues. The CDR3 DNA is TGTGCCAGCAGATTTAGACTACTTGGACTAGCACATGAGCAGTTCTTC. Amino acid sequence: CASRFRLLGLAHEQFF.

The chain combines TRBV5-1 with TRBJ2-1; TRBD2 is a possible D gene (5 bases). Trimming left V 0 bases short and J 3 bases short, with 16 bases between. The CDR3 loop spans 17 amino acids. CDR1 is SGHRS and CDR2 is YFSETQ in the germline V gene. CDR3 DNA sequence: TGCGCCAGCAGCTTGGTCTATCGTAGCGTGGACTACAATGAGCAGTTCTTC. Its translation: CASSLVYRSVDYNEQFF.

This clonotype was seen only a few times. This chain links TRBV20-1 with TRBJ2-7; possible D gene TRBD2, 6 bases. The length of the CDR3 is 13 residues. V gave up 3 bases and J gave up 4 bases, with 13 bases separating them. In germline, CDR1 is DFQATT, CDR2 SNEGSKA (reference sequence). The CDR3 is CSASAGSQYEQYF. The CDR3 coding sequence is TGCAGTGCTAGCGCCGGGAGCCAGTACGAGCAGTACTTC.

Ten or more counts support this clonotype. The chain has TRBV28 and TRBJ2-1; 16 bases agree with TRBD2. V lost 5 bases, J lost 7 bases, and 8 bases stayed unmatched. Germline V CDR1 and CDR2: MDHEN, SYDVKM. The CDR3 contains 17 residues. Here the CDR3 reads CASSLGTSGRAKNEQFF. In DNA form, the CDR3 reads TGTGCCAGCAGTCTCGGGACTAGCGGGAGGGCCAAAAATGAGCAGTTCTTC.

This clonotype was recorded at least ten times. V gene TRBV28 combines with J gene TRBJ2-1; 13 nucleotides agree with TRBD2. Germline V lookup: CDR1 MDHEN, CDR2 SYDVKM. V gave up 7 bases and J gave up 10 bases; unmatched junction bases: 13. This CDR3 comprises 16 residues. The CDR3 is CASTLRGGLAGIEQFF. CDR3 DNA: TGTGCCAGCACCCTTCGGGGGGGACTAGCGGGAATCGAGCAGTTCTTC.

Many counts were recorded for this clonotype. The chain links TRBV6-5 to TRBJ2-7; 13 bases match TRBD2. This CDR3 has 15 residues. Germline values: CDR1 MNHEY, CDR2 SVGAGI. The V and J ends lost 2 bases and 7 bases, in that order; junction bases with no gene match: 5. For the CDR3, the DNA is TGTGCCAGCAGTTACGGGACTAGCGGGAAAGGGGAGCAGTACTTC. This encodes CASSYGTSGKGEQYF.

This clonotype was observed a few times. V usage is TRBV5-1 and J usage is TRBJ2-3; possible D gene TRBD2, 5 bases. Germline values: CDR1 SGHRS, CDR2 YFSETQ. This CDR3 has 16 residues. V shed 2 bases and J shed 3 bases, with 16 bases lying between them. CDR3 loop: CASSFESSPATDTQYF. DNA for the CDR3: TGCGCCAGCAGCTTTGAGTCTAGCCCAGCGACAGATACGCAGTATTTT.

This clonotype has at least ten counts. This sequence joins TRBV11-2 and TRBJ2-7, with 7 positions matching TRBD2. V trimming: 4 bases; J trimming: 2 bases; junction bases outside the gene matches: 5. Germline CDR1 and CDR2: SGHAT and FQNNGV. The CDR3 sequence is 14 residues long. The CDR3 bases are TGTGCCAGCAGCTCAGCGGGAATTGCCTACGAGCAGTACTTC. This codes for CASSSAGIAYEQYF.

The gene calls are TRBV20-1 and TRBJ2-7; TRBD1 agrees at 9 bases. The V gene's germline CDR1 is DFQATT and CDR2 SNEGSKA (reference sequence). With 3 bases clipped from V and 2 bases from J, the junction kept 5 bases outside the gene matches. This CDR3 region has 14 residues. The CDR3 spells CSAREQGATYEQYF. CDR3 DNA: TGCAGTGCTAGGGAACAGGGGGCGACCTACGAGCAGTACTTC.

Remarks on this clonotype: This clone may be a read error of a much larger clone one base away. The chain links TRBV5-1 to TRBJ2-1, with D possibly matching TRBD2 (5 bases). The J call is in doubt because the DNA end fits TRBJ2-7 better. The CDR3 has 14 residues. Germline V gives CDR1 SGHRS, CDR2 YFSETQ. Here the CDR3 reads CASSEGFSYNEQYF. The CDR3 DNA reads TGCGCCAGCAGCGAGGGCTTCTCCTACAATGAGCAGTACTTC.

This clonotype was seen many times. The CDR3 nucleotides read TGTGCCAGCAGCGGCCACCGGGCACAAGAGACCCAGTACTTC. As protein: CASSGHRAQETQYF. The genes are TRBV7-2 and TRBJ2-5; D is undetermined. Trimming pared 5 bases from V and 2 bases from J, leaving 12 bases between. Germline V gene sequence: CDR1 SGHTA, CDR2 FQGNSA. The CDR3 runs 14 residues.

This clonotype occurred a few times. The CDR3 nucleotides read TGCAGTGCTAGAAGGGAGCGGGGATTCACCGGGGAGCTGTTTTTT. Translation gives CSARRERGFTGELFF. The chain has TRBV20-1 and TRBJ2-2, with 7 nucleotides matching TRBD2. The junction had 7 bases not matched to a gene; V was cut back by 2 bases and J by 4 bases. The CDR3 runs 15 residues. Germline CDR1 and CDR2: DFQATT and SNEGSKA (reference sequence).

This clonotype was detected ten times or more. This chain connects TRBV6-1 to TRBJ1-1; D uncertain. The length of the CDR3 is 13 residues. V was shortened by 5 bases and J by 3 bases, with 10 bases between the two germline ends. The germline gives CDR1 MNHNS, CDR2 SASEGT. The CDR3 sequence is CASSSFTDTEAFF. As DNA, the CDR3 is TGTGCCAGCAGTAGTTTTACTGACACTGAAGCTTTCTTT.

On this clonotype itself: Being one base from a much bigger clone, this may be a read error. J is TRBJ2-1 and V is TRBV7-9; D is uncertain. This CDR3 comprises 11 residues. Germline-derived CDR1 and CDR2 are SEHNR and FQNEAQ (reference sequence). The CDR3 coding sequence is TGTGCCAGCAGCTACGAGGATGAGCAGCTCTTC. Translation: CASSYEDEQLF. Variable domain in full (rest from reference TRBV7-9 and TRBJ2-1): DTGVSQNPRHKITKRGQNVTFRCDPISEHNRLYWYRQTLGQGPEFLTYFQNEAQLEKSRLLSDRFSAERPKGSFSTLEIQRTEQGDSAMYLCASSYEDEQLFGPGTRLTVL.

The chain combines TRBV7-6 with TRBJ1-2; 10 positions match TRBD1. This CDR3 has 16 residues. Germline CDR1 SGHVS, CDR2 FNYEAQ. V trimming: 5 bases; J trimming: 3 bases; junction bases outside the gene matches: 9. The CDR3 region has the DNA TGTGCCAGCAGCCCCCAGACAGGGGGCAAAGACTATGGCTACACCTTC. The encoded protein is CASSPQTGGKDYGYTF.